This TCR beta chain was found in a study of blood T cell repertoires in COVID-19. Study-level background: Acute and convalescent COVID-19 specimens originated in the United States, Italy and Spain. PBMCs, B-cell-depleted T cells, or T cells were the source of the cDNA or gDNA that made up the material.

In the study's own analysis: Estimation of nucleated cell counts was performed using reference gene primer amplification. Assay: immunoSEQ multiplex PCR; the TCRdb copy retains only in-frame clones and omits some. V, J and clone size derive from that table, while D and trimming were established from the DNA sequence. This table holds tens of thousands of clones, nearly 90% found once. With 5 bases clipped from V and 6 bases from J, the junction kept 4 bases outside the gene matches. The CDR3 runs to 13 residues. CDR1 is SEHNR, CDR2 FQNEAQ, per germline (reference sequence). The chain uses TRBV7-9 and TRBJ1-2, with 9 bases identical to TRBD1. The receptor was derived from a man in his forties or fifties with active COVID-19. The sample was peripheral blood. CDR3 DNA: TGTGCCAGCAGCCCGAGGACAGGGGATGGCTACACCTTC. The encoded protein is CASSPRTGDGYTF.